One and the same sample provided the 8 T cell receptor beta chains below, sequenced in a study of T cell responses to AZD1222 COVID-19 vaccine. Libraries were prepared by immunoSEQ multiplex PCR; TCRdb keeps only in-frame clonotypes and omits some of them. The sample includes some 150,000 clones, about 82% of them seen just once. The source material was peripheral blood, sampled 28 days after the second AZD1222 dose. The receptors derive from an adult who received the AZD1222 COVID-19 vaccine.

The V and J genes are TRBV7-8 and TRBJ2-7; TRBD2 matches at 8 bases. J lost 0 bases, V lost 5 bases, and 9 bases had no gene match. This CDR3 contains 16 residues. The germline V gene encodes CDR1 SGHVS and CDR2 FQNEAQ. CDR3 protein: CASSKPSGGSSYEQYF. CDR3 bases: TGTGCCAGCAGCAAGCCAAGCGGGGGAAGCTCCTACGAGCAGTACTTC.

V and J are TRBV11-3 and TRBJ1-1; tentative D call: TRBD1 (6 bases). Germline-derived CDR1 and CDR2 are SGHNT and YENEEA. The CDR3 has 15 amino acids. Between the trimmed V and J ends, which lost 1 base and 1 base, there was a span of 10 bases. The CDR3: CASSLGGPGNTEAFF. CDR3 sequence (DNA): TGTGCCAGCAGCTTAGGGGGGCCCGGGAACACTGAAGCTTTCTTT. Full variable domain (rest looked up from reference TRBV11-3 and TRBJ1-1): EAGVVQSPRYKIIEKKQPVAFWCNPISGHNTLYWYLQNLGQGPELLIRYENEEAVDDSQLPKDRFSAERLKGVDSTLKIQPAELGDSAVYLCASSLGGPGNTEAFFGQGTRLTVV.

There are a few counts of this clone. The rearrangement joins TRBV11-2 to TRBJ1-2, with no clear D. This CDR3 has 13 amino acids. V lost 5 bases to trimming and J lost 4 bases, with 11 bases between them. The V gene's germline CDR1 is SGHAT and CDR2 FQNNGV. DNA for the CDR3: TGTGCCAGCAGCGCACTCTCGGGCTATGGCTACACCTTC. This codes for CASSALSGYGYTF.

Remarks on this clone: No DNA is shown, since the ends of the CDR3 on it are uncertain; the CDR3 is the one TCRdb lists. CDR3 loop: CASSYTFGGNSGNTIYF. V usage is TRBV9 and J usage is TRBJ1-3. Looked up from germline, CDR1 is SGDLS and CDR2 is YYNGEE. Termini included, the CDR3 measures 17 amino acids.

CDR3 protein: CASSQGRRTNEKLFF. The CDR3 DNA sequence: TGTGCCAGTAGTCAGGGGCGGCGGACTAATGAAAAACTGTTTTTT. V usage is TRBV19 and J usage is TRBJ1-4; a weak D match, TRBD1 (6 bases). Germline V gene sequence: CDR1 LNHDA, CDR2 SQIVND (reference sequence). Trimming took off 5 bases at V and 2 bases at J, with 12 bases between the two ends. The CDR3 loop spans 15 amino acids.

The V gene is TRBV6-4, the J gene TRBJ2-5; D remains unclear. Germline V lookup: CDR1 MRHNA, CDR2 SNTAGT. Deletions cut 8 bases from V and 5 bases from J, with 15 bases between. The CDR3 is 13 amino acids. The chain's CDR3 is CASSWGPRETQYF. CDR3 DNA: TGTGCCAGCTCCTGGGGTCCGCGGGAGACCCAGTACTTC.

V and J are TRBV10-3 and TRBJ1-1; perhaps TRBD1 as D (6 bases). This CDR3 has 16 residues. Trimming took 0 bases from V and 4 from J, leaving 15 bases between them. In germline, CDR1 is ENHRY, CDR2 SYGVKD. The CDR3 nucleotides are TGTGCCATCAGTGAGTCAGTATTGGGGGGCCTCACTGAAGCTTTCTTT. This encodes CAISESVLGGLTEAFF.

The V gene is TRBV29-1, the J gene TRBJ1-1; D perhaps matches TRBD1 (5 bases). The CDR3 length is 10 residues. V was shortened by 4 bases and J by 6 bases, with 6 bases between the two germline ends. Looked up from germline, CDR1 is SQVTM and CDR2 is ANQGSEA. The CDR3 coding sequence is TGCAGCGTTGGGGGGTCTGAAGCTTTCTTT. Translated: CSVGGSEAFF.